The rows below give T cell receptor beta chains drawn from one sample of a study of Graves' ophthalmopathy and Graves' hyperthyroidism. TCRdb re-analysed the multiplex PCR reads in MiXCR, keeping a single row per CDR3 protein. The profile shows some 1.1 million distinct CDR3 sequences, around a third of them singletons. Sequenced sample: peripheral blood or thyroid tissue (not recorded which). Receptor source: an adult man with Graves' hyperthyroidism. CDR3s include the opening cysteine and the closing phenylalanine or tryptophan. D genes are given only for firm matches. Expanded clones are given a class, and other clones once, few, many or no size at all.

v_call: TRBV19
j_call: TRBJ1-6
d_call: TRBD1
clone_size: many
cdr3_aa: CASSRGQYQSPLHF
cdr3_nt: TGTGCCAGTAGTAGGGGACAGTACCAGTCACCCCTCCACTTT

v_call: TRBV24-1
j_call: TRBJ1-1
d_call: .
clone_size: many
cdr3_aa: CATSDRGQRGGAFF
cdr3_nt: TGTGCCACCAGTGACCGTGGACAGCGAGGCGGAGCTTTCTTT

v_call: TRBV9
j_call: TRBJ2-5
d_call: TRBD2
clone_size: many
cdr3_aa: CASSVGLAEQETQYF
cdr3_nt: TGTGCCAGCAGCGTAGGGCTAGCGGAGCAAGAGACCCAGTACTTC

v_call: TRBV4-3
j_call: TRBJ1-4
d_call: .
clone_size: .
cdr3_aa: CASSQDLVAPGAGEKLFF
cdr3_nt: TGCGCCAGCAGCCAAGATTTGGTTGCGCCAGGAGCGGGCGAAAAACTGTTTTTT

v_call: TRBV6-6
j_call: TRBJ1-3
d_call: .
clone_size: .
cdr3_aa: CASSEWTPSSGNTIYF
cdr3_nt: TGTGCCAGCAGTGAATGGACGCCTTCATCTGGAAACACCATATATTTT

v_call: TRBV10-3
j_call: TRBJ2-7
d_call: TRBD1
clone_size: .
cdr3_aa: CAISDRAGGRYEQYF
cdr3_nt: TGTGCCATCAGTGATCGGGCAGGGGGCCGCTACGAGCAGTACTTC

v_call: TRBV2
j_call: TRBJ2-7
d_call: .
clone_size: .
cdr3_aa: CASSEVILGGEQYF
cdr3_nt: TGTGCCAGCAGTGAAGTGATTCTGGGCGGCGAGCAGTACTTC

v_call: TRBV7-9
j_call: TRBJ2-7
d_call: .
clone_size: .
cdr3_aa: CASNQDDQQGSYEQYF
cdr3_nt: TGTGCCAGCAACCAAGATGATCAACAGGGTTCCTACGAGCAGTACTTC

v_call: TRBV7-2
j_call: TRBJ2-7
d_call: TRBD1
clone_size: .
cdr3_aa: CASSLVGTGVHEQYF
cdr3_nt: TGTGCCAGCAGCTTGGTTGGGACAGGGGTCCACGAGCAGTACTTC

v_call: TRBV12-3/TRBV12-4
j_call: TRBJ1-4
d_call: TRBD1
clone_size: .
cdr3_aa: CASSTPGQGSNEKLFF
cdr3_nt: TGTGCCAGCAGCACCCCGGGACAGGGGTCTAATGAAAAACTGTTTTTT

v_call: TRBV7-9
j_call: TRBJ1-5
d_call: .
clone_size: .
cdr3_aa: CASGDGGNQPQHF
cdr3_nt: TGTGCCAGCGGCGACGGAGGCAATCAGCCCCAGCATTTT

v_call: TRBV7-2
j_call: TRBJ1-4
d_call: .
clone_size: .
cdr3_aa: CASSLRGGVGEKLFF
cdr3_nt: TGTGCCAGCAGCCTTAGGGGGGGCGTAGGAGAAAAACTGTTTTTT

v_call: TRBV7-9
j_call: TRBJ2-5
d_call: TRBD2
clone_size: .
cdr3_aa: CASSLVGTSEEETQYF
cdr3_nt: TGCGCCAGCAGCCTGGTCGGGACTAGCGAAGAAGAGACCCAGTACTTC

v_call: TRBV7-2
j_call: TRBJ1-4
d_call: .
clone_size: .
cdr3_aa: CTSSLEGEKLFF
cdr3_nt: TGTACCAGCAGCTTAGAGGGGGAAAAACTGTTTTTT

v_call: TRBV6-2/TRBV6-3
j_call: TRBJ1-1
d_call: .
clone_size: many
cdr3_aa: CASSRGRDAFF
cdr3_nt: TGTGCCAGCTCTCGGGGCAGGGATGCTTTCTTT

v_call: TRBV4-1
j_call: TRBJ2-6
d_call: .
clone_size: .
cdr3_aa: CASSQELVGANVLTF
cdr3_nt: TGCGCCAGCAGCCAAGAGCTGGTGGGGGCCAACGTCCTGACTTTC

v_call: TRBV4-3
j_call: TRBJ2-7
d_call: TRBD1
clone_size: .
cdr3_aa: CASSQEGTGGYEQYF
cdr3_nt: TGCGCCAGCAGCCAAGAGGGGACAGGGGGTTACGAGCAGTACTTC

v_call: TRBV2
j_call: TRBJ2-7
d_call: .
clone_size: many
cdr3_aa: CASSARTALEEQYF
cdr3_nt: TGTGCCAGCAGTGCCCGGACAGCCCTAGAGGAGCAGTACTTC

v_call: TRBV20-1
j_call: TRBJ2-2
d_call: TRBD2
clone_size: .
cdr3_aa: CSARDTGGGTGELFF
cdr3_nt: TGCAGTGCTAGAGATACGGGAGGAGGAACCGGGGAGCTGTTTTTT

v_call: TRBV5-1
j_call: TRBJ1-2
d_call: TRBD1
clone_size: many
cdr3_aa: CASSGGQGGYGYTF
cdr3_nt: TGCGCCAGCAGCGGAGGACAGGGAGGCTATGGCTACACCTTC

v_call: TRBV20-1
j_call: TRBJ2-7
d_call: .
clone_size: .
cdr3_aa: CSAPDRVGEQYF
cdr3_nt: TGCAGTGCTCCGGATCGGGTAGGCGAGCAGTACTTC

v_call: TRBV20-1
j_call: TRBJ2-7
d_call: .
clone_size: many
cdr3_aa: CSASWLQGYEQYF
cdr3_nt: TGCAGTGCTAGCTGGCTTCAGGGCTACGAGCAGTACTTC

v_call: TRBV20-1
j_call: TRBJ1-5
d_call: TRBD1
clone_size: .
cdr3_aa: CSAIRTGGGQPQHF
cdr3_nt: TGCAGTGCTATCCGGACAGGGGGAGGGCAGCCCCAGCATTTT

v_call: TRBV5-6
j_call: TRBJ1-5
d_call: TRBD1
clone_size: .
cdr3_aa: CASKPGQGSNQPQHF
cdr3_nt: TGTGCCAGCAAACCTGGACAGGGAAGCAATCAGCCCCAGCATTTT

v_call: TRBV10-1
j_call: TRBJ2-7
d_call: TRBD1
clone_size: many
cdr3_aa: CATTGPNYEQYF
cdr3_nt: TGCGCCACGACAGGGCCCAACTACGAGCAGTACTTC

v_call: TRBV7-8
j_call: TRBJ1-2
d_call: .
clone_size: many
cdr3_aa: CASSPIVGRGATGYTF
cdr3_nt: TGTGCCAGCAGCCCCATCGTTGGGAGGGGCGCGACTGGCTACACCTTC

v_call: TRBV9
j_call: TRBJ1-6
d_call: .
clone_size: .
cdr3_aa: CASSSAGDLYDNSPLHF
cdr3_nt: TGCGCCAGCAGCTCTGCAGGAGACCTTTACGATAATTCACCCCTCCACTTT

v_call: TRBV5-1
j_call: TRBJ2-2
d_call: .
clone_size: .
cdr3_aa: CASSLSDTPNTGELFF
cdr3_nt: TGCGCCAGCAGCTTATCCGACACCCCGAACACCGGGGAGCTGTTTTTT

v_call: TRBV7-9
j_call: TRBJ2-7
d_call: .
clone_size: .
cdr3_aa: CASSLEGPEQYF
cdr3_nt: TGTGCCAGCAGCTTAGAGGGTCCCGAGCAGTACTTC

v_call: TRBV6-2/TRBV6-3
j_call: TRBJ1-2
d_call: .
clone_size: few
cdr3_aa: CASSSGRWHGYTF
cdr3_nt: TGTGCCAGCAGTTCGGGCAGATGGCATGGCTACACCTTC

v_call: TRBV15
j_call: TRBJ2-7
d_call: .
clone_size: .
cdr3_aa: CAASSFIGAYEQYF
cdr3_nt: TGTGCCGCCAGCAGCTTCATCGGGGCCTACGAGCAGTACTTC

v_call: TRBV20-1
j_call: TRBJ1-2
d_call: .
clone_size: .
cdr3_aa: CSARGGINYGYTF
cdr3_nt: TGCAGTGCTAGGGGGGGAATAAACTATGGCTACACCTTC

v_call: TRBV10-2
j_call: TRBJ1-5
d_call: .
clone_size: .
cdr3_aa: CASSDGPGGNQPQHF
cdr3_nt: TGTGCCAGCAGTGACGGTCCTGGGGGCAATCAGCCCCAGCATTTT

v_call: TRBV30
j_call: TRBJ1-2
d_call: TRBD1
clone_size: .
cdr3_aa: CAWTTGQGYYGYTF
cdr3_nt: TGTGCCTGGACCACGGGACAGGGCTACTATGGCTACACCTTC

v_call: TRBV25-1
j_call: TRBJ1-6
d_call: TRBD1
clone_size: few
cdr3_aa: CASSFQGANSPLHF
cdr3_nt: TGTGCCAGCAGTTTTCAGGGGGCGAATTCACCCCTCCACTTT

v_call: TRBV29-1
j_call: TRBJ1-2
d_call: .
clone_size: many
cdr3_aa: CSVEGLSNYGYTF
cdr3_nt: TGCAGCGTTGAAGGCCTGAGTAACTATGGCTACACCTTC

v_call: TRBV25-1
j_call: TRBJ1-5
d_call: .
clone_size: .
cdr3_aa: CASVDFPGQPQHF
cdr3_nt: TGTGCCAGCGTTGATTTCCCGGGTCAGCCCCAGCATTTT

v_call: TRBV3-1
j_call: TRBJ1-1
d_call: .
clone_size: few
cdr3_aa: CASSPGRQHNTEAFF
cdr3_nt: TGTGCCAGCAGCCCCGGCCGGCAGCATAACACTGAAGCTTTCTTT

v_call: TRBV20-1
j_call: TRBJ1-6
d_call: .
clone_size: many
cdr3_aa: CSVWWANSYNSPLHF
cdr3_nt: TGCAGTGTATGGTGGGCGAACTCCTATAATTCACCCCTCCACTTT

v_call: TRBV29-1
j_call: TRBJ1-1
d_call: .
clone_size: many
cdr3_aa: CSVEAVRAFF
cdr3_nt: TGCAGCGTTGAGGCGGTTCGAGCTTTCTTT

v_call: TRBV12-3/TRBV12-4
j_call: TRBJ2-2
d_call: .
clone_size: few
cdr3_aa: CASSQPYTGELFF
cdr3_nt: TGTGCCAGCAGTCAACCGTACACCGGGGAGCTGTTTTTT

v_call: TRBV20-1
j_call: TRBJ1-3
d_call: .
clone_size: .
cdr3_aa: CSAANRYYSGNTIYF
cdr3_nt: TGCAGTGCCGCGAACAGATACTACTCTGGAAACACCATATATTTT

v_call: TRBV7-9
j_call: TRBJ2-7
d_call: TRBD2
clone_size: .
cdr3_aa: CASSPSGEAYEQYF
cdr3_nt: TGTGCCAGCAGCCCTAGCGGGGAGGCCTACGAGCAGTACTTC

v_call: TRBV6-5
j_call: TRBJ1-4
d_call: .
clone_size: many
cdr3_aa: CASSYGTQGNEKLFF
cdr3_nt: TGTGCCAGCAGTTACGGGACCCAGGGTAATGAAAAACTGTTTTTT

v_call: TRBV12-3/TRBV12-4
j_call: TRBJ1-2
d_call: .
clone_size: many
cdr3_aa: CANFRVAGANYGYTF
cdr3_nt: TGTGCCAACTTCCGAGTGGCAGGAGCTAACTATGGCTACACCTTC

v_call: TRBV9
j_call: TRBJ1-5
d_call: .
clone_size: many
cdr3_aa: CASSEDGDVGNQPQHF
cdr3_nt: TGTGCCAGCAGCGAAGACGGGGATGTGGGCAATCAGCCCCAGCATTTT

v_call: TRBV5-8
j_call: TRBJ1-6
d_call: TRBD1
clone_size: .
cdr3_aa: CASTQDQAGGVSPLHF
cdr3_nt: TGTGCCAGCACCCAAGACCAGGCAGGGGGCGTTTCACCCCTCCACTTT

v_call: TRBV7-9
j_call: TRBJ2-7
d_call: TRBD1
clone_size: .
cdr3_aa: CASSGQASYGQYF
cdr3_nt: TGTGCCAGCAGCGGACAGGCCTCCTACGGGCAGTACTTC

v_call: TRBV6-1
j_call: TRBJ2-5
d_call: .
clone_size: .
cdr3_aa: CASSEGEIWAGTQYF
cdr3_nt: TGTGCCAGCAGTGAAGGAGAGATATGGGCAGGGACCCAGTACTTC

v_call: TRBV29-1
j_call: TRBJ2-7
d_call: TRBD2
clone_size: many
cdr3_aa: CSVGGSSYEQYF
cdr3_nt: TGCAGCGTTGGCGGGAGCTCCTACGAGCAGTACTTC

v_call: TRBV13
j_call: TRBJ2-7
d_call: .
clone_size: few
cdr3_aa: CASSSNSGSWRGQYF
cdr3_nt: TGTGCCAGCAGCTCTAACTCGGGGAGTTGGAGGGGGCAGTACTTC